These 19 T cell receptor beta chains were sequenced from one sample in a study of graft-versus-host responses after intestinal transplantation. Clones were sequenced by immunoSEQ multiplex PCR, and TCRdb holds only the in-frame ones, with some missing. Of 12,000 to 15,000 clones in the sample, 38% were seen once. This specimen consisted of alloreactive CD4+ T cells from a mixed lymphocyte reaction culture, obtained before intestinal transplant. Subset reported: CFSE-low proliferating T cells sorted from roughly 6-day pre-transplant mixed lymphocyte reaction (GvH or HvG direction). These receptors all stem from a human patient who received an intestinal transplant.

This clone has just a few counts. The rearrangement links TRBV7-2 to TRBJ2-3, with 8 positions matching TRBD2. The CDR3 is made up of 14 amino acids. Germline V gives CDR1 SGHTA, CDR2 FQGNSA. Trimming at V came to 1 base and at J to 3 bases, leaving 0 bases not matched to a gene. CDR3 amino acids: CASSLVAGTDTQYF. The CDR3 DNA sequence: TGTGCCAGCAGCTTAGTAGCGGGGACAGATACGCAGTATTTT.

This clone occurred a few times. V and J are TRBV18 and TRBJ1-4; 9 bases match TRBD1. Germline trimming cut 2 bases from V and 7 bases from J; bases unmatched to any gene: 5. CDR3 length: 15 residues. Germline-derived CDR1 and CDR2 are KGHSH and LQKENI. The CDR3 nucleotides read TGTGCCAGCTCACCAACCGGGACAGGGAGTGAAAAACTGTTTTTT. Translating gives CASSPTGTGSEKLFF.

This chain connects TRBV2 to TRBJ1-6; 8 bases match TRBD1. This CDR3 comprises 14 residues. The V gene end was trimmed by 7 bases and the J gene end by 8 bases; junction bases not matched to a gene: 7. Germline-derived CDR1 and CDR2 are SNHLY and FYNNEI. The CDR3 spells CASTQTGVDSPLHF. DNA of the CDR3: TGTGCCAGCACTCAGACAGGGGTAGATTCACCCCTCCACTTT.

This clone was detected once. The CDR3 loop reads CAWSVHTGEAFF. The DNA of the CDR3 is TGTGCCTGGAGTGTACATACGGGGGAAGCTTTCTTT. The chain combines TRBV30 with TRBJ1-1, with D unclear. V dropped 0 bases and J dropped 8 bases, with 10 bases sitting between them. Per the germline V gene, CDR1 is GTSNPN and CDR2 is SVGIG (reference sequence). The CDR3 loop spans 12 amino acids.

This chain links TRBV28 with TRBJ1-6; 9 bases fit TRBD1. Germline CDR1 is MDHEN and CDR2 is SYDVKM. The length of the CDR3 is 12 residues. The CDR3 DNA is TGTGCTTCCGGGACAGGGAATTCACCCCTCCACTTT. Residues: CASGTGNSPLHF. The full variable domain, rest sourced from reference TRBV28 and TRBJ1-6, is DVKVTQSSRYLVKRTGEKVFLECVQDMDHENMFWYRQDPGLGLRLIYFSYDVKMKEKGDIPEGYSVSREKKERFSLILESASTNQTSMYLCASGTGNSPLHFGNGTRLTVT.

This clone appeared a few times. This chain's CDR3 is CASRGRVNTGELFF. The CDR3 region has the DNA TGTGCCAGCAGAGGCAGGGTGAACACCGGGGAGCTGTTTTTT. The chain has TRBV11-2 and TRBJ2-2; tentatively, D is TRBD1 (5 bases). Between the trimmed V and J ends, which lost 6 bases and 1 base, there was a span of 9 bases. This CDR3 contains 14 residues. CDR1 is SGHAT and CDR2 is FQNNGV in the germline V gene.

The chain uses TRBV7-2 and TRBJ2-7; D ambiguous. CDR3 size: 15 residues. Trimming left V 2 bases short and J 2 bases short, with 13 bases between. Germline-derived CDR1 and CDR2 are SGHTA and FQGNSA. CDR3 sequence (DNA): TGTGCCAGCAGCTTATATCGCGGAACTCCCTACGAGCAGTACTTC. Translation: CASSLYRGTPYEQYF. Complete variable domain (other parts from reference TRBV7-2 and TRBJ2-7): GAGVSQSPSNKVTEKGKDVELRCDPISGHTALYWYRQSLGQGLEFLIYFQGNSAPDKSGLPSDRFSAERTGGSVSTLTIQRTQQEDSAVYLCASSLYRGTPYEQYFGPGTRLTVT.

This clone has only a few counts. This rearrangement joins TRBV5-6 to TRBJ1-2; 7 bases match TRBD1. Trimming removed 9 bases from V and 6 bases from J; junction bases left unmatched: 14. The CDR3 runs 14 residues. Germline values: CDR1 SGHDT, CDR2 YYEEEE. CDR3 DNA sequence: TGTGCCACCTCCTGGGCAGGGGGGAGCAATGGCTACACCTTC. Translation: CATSWAGGSNGYTF.

This clone was detected once. A junction end diverges from the germline sequence, so it may reflect a read error. CDR3 in DNA: TGCGCCAGCAGCCAAGCTCTCCAGGGGCTGAAAACTGAAGCTTTCTTT. This sequence encodes CASSQALQGLKTEAFF. The chain employs TRBV4-3 and TRBJ1-1, with TRBD1 as a possible D gene (6 bases). Germline lookup yields CDR1 LGHNA and CDR2 YSLEER. This CDR3 is built from 16 residues.

This clone has just a few counts. The chain couples TRBV19 to TRBJ1-1; 7 bases align to TRBD1. CDR3 length equals 13 residues. The J segment lost 8 bases and the V segment lost 7 bases, leaving 10 bases of the junction unmatched. CDR1 is LNHDA, CDR2 SQIVND, per germline (reference sequence). In DNA, the CDR3 is TGTGCCAGTAAGAGAGGGGGCAGGGGAGAAGCTTTCTTT. Its protein product is CASKRGGRGEAFF.

V gene TRBV30 combines with J gene TRBJ1-6; 7 bases are shared with TRBD1. The CDR3 has 14 residues. V lost 3 bases to trimming and J lost 6 bases; unmatched junction nucleotides: 5. Germline V gene lookup returns CDR1 GTSNPN and CDR2 SVGIG (reference sequence). The CDR3 spells CAWSPGQPNSPLHF. The CDR3 bases are TGTGCCTGGAGCCCGGGACAGCCTAATTCACCCCTCCACTTT.

This clone was counted a single time. V gene TRBV5-1 combines with J gene TRBJ2-6; D is unclear. Trimming stripped 4 bases from V and 0 bases from J, with 11 bases between. Germline V gives CDR1 SGHRS, CDR2 YFSETQ. The CDR3 consists of 16 residues. The CDR3, as DNA: TGCGCCAGCAGCCCCCCCCAGTCCTCTGGGGCCAACGTCCTGACTTTC. It codes for CASSPPQSSGANVLTF.

The V gene is TRBV27, the J gene TRBJ1-2, with 8 bases aligning to TRBD1. CDR3 length: 14 residues. Trimming at V came to 5 bases and at J to 2 bases, leaving 4 bases not matched to a gene. The V gene's germline CDR1 is MNHEY and CDR2 SMNVEV (reference sequence). CDR3 DNA sequence: TGTGCCAGCAGTCGACAGGGGTCGAACTATGGCTACACCTTC. Translated: CASSRQGSNYGYTF.

The chain carries TRBV7-2 and TRBJ2-7; tentative D call: TRBD2 (6 bases). The CDR3 totals 16 residues. Looked up from germline, CDR1 is SGHTA and CDR2 is FQGNSA. Trimming left V 5 bases short and J 0 bases short, with 17 bases between. CDR3 in DNA: TGTGCCAGCAGCCCCCGTTTAGCTAGCGCCTCCTACGAGCAGTACTTC. Translating gives CASSPRLASASYEQYF.

This clone was counted between two and nine times. This chain connects TRBV11-2 to TRBJ1-2; 7 nucleotides agree with TRBD1. V shed 3 bases, J shed 5 bases, and the junction held 9 bases outside the gene matches. This CDR3 spans 15 amino acids. CDR1 and CDR2 from the germline V gene are SGHAT and FQNNGV. CDR3 sequence: CASSLWDRTVYGYTF. The CDR3 nucleotides read TGTGCCAGCAGCTTGTGGGACAGAACCGTTTATGGCTACACCTTC.

This clone qualifies as medium-sized (0.01 to 0.1%). The chain joins TRBV5-1 to TRBJ1-2; TRBD1 agrees at 9 bases. The germline V gene encodes CDR1 SGHRS and CDR2 YFSETQ. V was clipped by 0 bases and J by 8 bases; unmatched bases: 5. The CDR3 extends over 14 amino acids. CDR3 region: CASSLDRGLGGYTF. The CDR3 DNA follows: TGCGCCAGCAGCTTGGACAGGGGGCTTGGAGGCTACACCTTC.

This clone showed up just a few times. J is TRBJ2-7 and V is TRBV7-2; TRBD1 matches at 8 bases. The CDR3 runs 14 residues. V gave up 5 bases and J gave up 2 bases; unmatched junction bases: 5. Germline V CDR1 and CDR2: SGHTA, FQGNSA. This CDR3 reads CASSLDRAAYEQYF. CDR3 DNA: TGTGCCAGCAGCCTGGACAGGGCAGCCTACGAGCAGTACTTC.

This clone was detected a few times. The chain uses TRBV9 and TRBJ2-1; 8 positions match TRBD2. CDR3 length equals 16 residues. From germline, CDR1 is SGDLS and CDR2 YYNGEE. The trim removed 0 bases at V and 3 bases at J, leaving 5 bases unmatched. The CDR3 reads CASSVGGGGIYNEQFF. The CDR3 DNA is TGTGCCAGCAGCGTAGGGGGCGGGGGGATCTACAATGAGCAGTTCTTC.

This clone was detected only a few times. The chain uses TRBV25-1 and TRBJ1-1; TRBD1 matches 8 bases. This CDR3 has 18 amino acids. Germline CDR1 is MGHDK and CDR2 is SYGVNS. J was trimmed by 0 bases and V by 1 base; bases with no gene match: 10. For the CDR3, the DNA is TGTGCCAGCAGTGAATGGTCCCCCACAGGGGGACTGAACACTGAAGCTTTCTTT. Protein sequence: CASSEWSPTGGLNTEAFF.